The 3 T cell receptor beta chains below come from one sample, sequenced in a study of blood T cell repertoires in COVID-19. Some clones are missing from TCRdb's copy, which holds only in-frame ones; the method was immunoSEQ multiplex PCR. Of about 300,000 clones in the sample, approximately 85% were seen once. Sequenced sample: PBMCs or T cells enriched from blood (not recorded which). Receptors originate from a man between 25 and 39 years old who had recovered from COVID-19.

About this clone itself: The CDR3 ends on some other residue instead of the conserved phenylalanine or tryptophan, so this is likely a read error. The DNA is omitted, as the CDR3 cannot be located on it reliably, and the CDR3 follows TCRdb's listing. The chain joins TRBV3-1 (or the pseudogene TRBV3-2) to TRBJ1-1; the table's TRBD1 call for D was not verified on the DNA. A total of 12 residues make up the CDR3, ends included. CDR1 and CDR2 (germline): LGHDT, YNNKEL (reference sequence). CDR3 protein: CASSPDRGREIR.

This CDR3 reads CASSGQYQETQYF. CDR3 sequence (DNA): TGTGCCAGCAGTGGGCAGTACCAAGAGACCCAGTACTTC. The V call is TRBV2, the J call TRBJ2-5; no clear D gene. The V end was cut by 4 bases, the J end by 0 bases, with 6 bases between. Germline V gene sequence: CDR1 SNHLY, CDR2 FYNNEI. There are 13 residues in the CDR3.

This chain uses TRBV6-5 with TRBJ2-1; D is unresolved. CDR3 length equals 12 residues. Germline CDR1 is MNHEY and CDR2 is SVGAGI. V was clipped by 7 bases and J by 5 bases, with 9 bases between them. The CDR3 loop is CASTFSDNEQFF. The CDR3 nucleotides read TGTGCCAGCACCTTTTCCGACAATGAGCAGTTCTTC.